These 18 T cell receptor beta chains originate from one sample sequenced in a study of T cell responses to AZD1222 COVID-19 vaccine listed by TCRdb under 2021. The library was generated by the immunoSEQ multiplex PCR assay. The clones in this table, taken by TCRdb from immuneACCESS, are in-frame only. Not every clone is retained; where verified, under half of the shortfall comes from an unresolved V gene, and the cause of the rest is unknown. This sample holds about 100,000 clones; about 86% were observed only once. The ten most abundant clones make up around 1.5% of the sample. This specimen's time point label, interpreted: baseline before first vaccination. Sample: peripheral blood, taken on day 0 of AZD1222 vaccination. These receptors all stem from an adult in good health.

The chain links TRBV6-5 to TRBJ1-1; 7 bases align to TRBD1. From germline, CDR1 is MNHEY and CDR2 SVGAGI. V dropped 8 bases and J dropped 0; count of bases not matched to a gene: 6. The CDR3 runs to 14 residues. The CDR3 bases are TGTGCCAGCCTAGGAGGGGGCCTGAACACTGAAGCTTTCTTT. Its translation: CASLGGGLNTEAFF.

This clone was observed a handful of times. The chain couples TRBV12-3 or TRBV12-4 to TRBJ2-3, with no clear D. The CDR3 covers 13 residues. The V and J ends lost 6 bases and 11 bases respectively, with 18 bases between them. The CDR3 DNA reads as TGTGCCAGCAGCCAAAACTCCGGCCTCCTGCAGTATTTT. This translates into CASSQNSGLLQYF.

The rearrangement links TRBV7-2 to TRBJ1-1; no firm D call. V gave up 5 bases and J gave up 1 base, with 14 bases separating them. The CDR3 is 15 amino acids. Germline lookup yields CDR1 SGHTA and CDR2 FQGNSA. The CDR3 loop reads CASSPSGNRNTEAFF. As DNA, the CDR3 is TGTGCCAGCAGCCCCTCGGGAAACAGGAACACTGAAGCTTTCTTT.

The chain employs TRBV11-2 and TRBJ2-3; D remains ambiguous. Trimming pared 0 bases from V and 0 bases from J, leaving 10 bases between. The CDR3 is 16 residues long. Germline V CDR1 and CDR2: SGHAT, FQNNGV. In nucleotides, the CDR3 is TGTGCCAGCAGCTTAGACCCCCTGAGCAGCACAGATACGCAGTATTTT. Translating gives CASSLDPLSSTDTQYF.

This chain connects TRBV18 to TRBJ1-5; D gene unclear. Germline V CDR1 and CDR2: KGHSH, LQKENI. V shed 4 bases and J shed 4 bases, with 11 bases lying between them. The CDR3 is 14 residues long. For the CDR3, the DNA is TGTGCCAGCTCACGATTGCAGCAGAATCAGCCCCAGCATTTT. Protein: CASSRLQQNQPQHF.

The V gene is TRBV11-2, the J gene TRBJ2-7; TRBD1 matches 10 bases. This CDR3 comprises 16 residues. The germline V gene encodes CDR1 SGHAT and CDR2 FQNNGV. V dropped 5 bases and J dropped 3; count of bases not matched to a gene: 10. The DNA for the CDR3 is TGTGCCAGCAGCGGACTTGGGACAGGGGCTATCTACGAGCAGTACTTC. It yields the protein CASSGLGTGAIYEQYF.

The V gene is TRBV3-1 (or the pseudogene TRBV3-2), the J gene TRBJ1-2; D might be TRBD1 (6 bases). The CDR3 is 12 residues long. V was pared by 10 bases and J by 4 bases, with 13 bases between. Germline CDR1 and CDR2: LGHDT and YNNKEL (reference sequence). The CDR3: CAIRDNGYGYTF. The CDR3 region has the DNA TGTGCCATTCGGGACAACGGCTATGGCTACACCTTC.

The gene calls are TRBV6-5 and TRBJ1-2; 8 positions match TRBD1. Germline loops: CDR1 MNHEY, CDR2 SVGAGI. This CDR3 region has 14 residues. V shed 2 bases and J 7 bases; nucleotides not matched to a gene: 6. In DNA form, the CDR3 reads TGTGCCAGCAGTTACACAGGGGGAAACGCTGGCTACACCTTC. Amino acid sequence: CASSYTGGNAGYTF.

CDR3 protein: CASSSQGTVNTEAFF. DNA of the CDR3: TGTGCCAGCAGCTCCCAAGGGACAGTGAACACTGAAGCTTTCTTT. The J gene is TRBJ1-1, the V gene TRBV7-8, with 7 bases identical to TRBD1. Germline V gene sequence: CDR1 SGHVS, CDR2 FQNEAQ. After removal of 4 bases from V and 0 bases from J, the junction contained 5 bases not matched to a gene. The CDR3 is 15 residues long.

The CDR3 reads CASRGTAYGYTF. CDR3 sequence (DNA): TGTGCCAGCAGGGGGACAGCCTATGGCTACACCTTC. The chain is built from TRBV5-5 and TRBJ1-2; 7 bases are shared with TRBD1. Germline V lookup: CDR1 SGHKS, CDR2 YYEKEE (reference sequence). The CDR3 extends over 12 amino acids. The V segment lost 5 bases and the J segment 4 bases; nucleotides outside the gene matches: 2.

The V gene is TRBV29-1, the J gene TRBJ1-1; 9 bases align to TRBD1. Germline CDR1 reads SQVTM; CDR2 reads ANQGSEA. The length of the CDR3 is 14 residues. V lost 4 bases, J lost 5 bases, and 8 bases stayed unmatched. CDR3 bases: TGCAGCGTTGGGACACAGGGGGCTTATACTGAAGCTTTCTTT. This codes for CSVGTQGAYTEAFF.

The chain combines TRBV3-1 (or the pseudogene TRBV3-2) with TRBJ1-5; D may be TRBD1 (6 bases). CDR3 length: 15 residues. The V end lost 0 bases, the J end lost 5 bases, and 11 bases lay between the germline ends. Germline assignment: CDR1 LGHDT and CDR2 YNNKEL (reference sequence). The CDR3 nucleotides are TGTGCCAGCAGCCAAGACCCGGGACACCATCAGCCCCAGCATTTT. Its translation is CASSQDPGHHQPQHF.

The chain couples TRBV3-1 (or the pseudogene TRBV3-2) to TRBJ1-6; the match to TRBD1 covers 7 bases. The CDR3 is 14 amino acids. Germline CDR1 and CDR2: LGHDT and YNNKEL (reference sequence). Germline trimming cut 4 bases from V and 8 bases from J; bases unmatched to any gene: 5. The CDR3 sequence: CASSPLTGHSPLHF. CDR3 DNA sequence: TGTGCCAGCAGCCCGCTGACAGGGCATTCACCCCTCCACTTT.

The chain uses TRBV27 and TRBJ2-6, with a tentative D call TRBD1 (5 bases). Trimming stripped 3 bases from V and 1 base from J, with 10 bases between. The V gene's germline CDR1 is MNHEY and CDR2 SMNVEV (reference sequence). The CDR3 extends over 16 amino acids. DNA for the CDR3: TGTGCCAGCAGTTTGATTAGGGGATCTGGGGCCAACGTCCTGACTTTC. It is translated as CASSLIRGSGANVLTF.

This chain links TRBV5-1 with TRBJ1-4; D call uncertain. CDR1 and CDR2 (germline): SGHRS, YFSETQ. Trimming cost V 0 bases and J 3 bases, with 9 bases left between them. CDR3 length equals 15 residues. The CDR3: CASSLGRGPNEKLFF. In nucleotides, the CDR3 is TGCGCCAGCAGCTTGGGTAGAGGGCCTAATGAAAAACTGTTTTTT.

This rearrangement joins TRBV2 to TRBJ2-7; TRBD2 is a possible D gene (5 bases). The CDR3 length is 12 residues. CDR1 is SNHLY, CDR2 FYNNEI, per germline. Trimming stripped 6 bases from V and 3 bases from J, with 9 bases between. CDR3 nucleotide sequence: TGTGCCAGCAGCGGGAACTACTACGAGCAGTACTTC. Translating it yields CASSGNYYEQYF.

This chain joins TRBV19 and TRBJ1-1; TRBD1 matches 10 bases. With 3 bases clipped from V and 5 bases from J, the junction kept 3 bases outside the gene matches. Germline V gene lookup returns CDR1 LNHDA and CDR2 SQIVND (reference sequence). This CDR3 comprises 14 residues. Here the CDR3 reads CASSIRTGGTEAFF. The CDR3 coding sequence is TGTGCCAGTAGTATTCGGACAGGGGGGACTGAAGCTTTCTTT.

V gene TRBV4-1 combines with J gene TRBJ1-4; D gene uncertain. Germline V lookup: CDR1 MGHRA, CDR2 YSYEKL. The CDR3 is made up of 17 amino acids. Trimming took off 3 bases at V and 11 bases at J, with 25 bases between the two ends. The CDR3 protein is CASSHRQPPSLEFKLFF. CDR3 DNA sequence: TGCGCCAGCAGCCACCGACAACCACCAAGCCTGGAGTTCAAACTGTTTTTT.